The 22 T cell receptor beta chains listed next were all sequenced from one sample in a study of cytomegalovirus exposure and HLA in healthy donors. Amplification used 60 Vbeta primers and 13 Jbeta primers. TCRdb's table, derived via immunoSEQ multiplex PCR, lists solely in-frame clones and lacks some. This sample has fewer than 130,000 clones; 74% occur once, and the top ten carry roughly 2.5%. The source material was PBMCs. The receptors come from a man aged 50 to 59 in good health and CMV-seropositive.

V is TRBV4-1 and J is TRBJ1-3; perhaps TRBD1 as D (5 bases). The CDR3 extends over 15 amino acids. In germline, CDR1 is MGHRA, CDR2 YSYEKL. Deletions cut 4 bases from V and 4 bases from J, with 14 bases between. Written as DNA, the CDR3 is TGCGCCAGCAGCCGGTGGTCCCAGGGAGGAAACACCATATATTTT. Residues: CASSRWSQGGNTIYF.

This chain joins TRBV11-3 and TRBJ2-1; D unresolved. CDR3 length equals 12 residues. Trimming left V 2 bases short and J 6 bases short, with 5 bases between. The V gene's germline CDR1 is SGHNT and CDR2 YENEEA. The CDR3 region has the DNA TGTGCCAGCAGCTTAAATAGCAATGAGCAGTTCTTC. Its protein is CASSLNSNEQFF.

The rearrangement uses TRBV2 and TRBJ1-2; 9 nucleotides align to TRBD1. The V gene end was trimmed by 4 bases and the J gene end by 4 bases; junction bases not matched to a gene: 4. The CDR3 has 14 amino acids. Germline CDR1 and CDR2: SNHLY and FYNNEI. CDR3 nucleotides: TGTGCCAGCAGTGTGGACAGGGGCGCCTATGGCTACACCTTC. It encodes CASSVDRGAYGYTF.

This clone was detected only a few times. The same CDR3 also results from other DNA sequences found in this sample. V is TRBV6-1 and J is TRBJ1-2; 11 positions match TRBD1. With V trimmed by 4 bases and J by 8 bases, 12 bases remained unmatched. The CDR3 sequence is 16 residues long. In germline, CDR1 is MNHNS, CDR2 SASEGT. CDR3 amino acids: CASSVKRDRGFRGYTF. In DNA form, the CDR3 reads TGTGCCAGCAGTGTAAAGCGGGACAGGGGGTTTCGGGGCTACACCTTC.

V is TRBV6-1 and J is TRBJ2-3; a weak D match, TRBD2 (6 bases). V dropped 7 bases and J dropped 5 bases, with 10 bases sitting between them. The CDR3 consists of 12 residues. CDR1 MNHNS and CDR2 SASEGT come from the germline V gene. CDR3 coding DNA: TGTGCCAGCACCGTGGGACTAGATACGCAGTATTTT. Translating gives CASTVGLDTQYF.

CDR3 sequence: CASSQSWSGGNQPQHF. The CDR3 nucleotides read TGTGCCAGCAGCCAATCGTGGTCTGGGGGGAATCAGCCCCAGCATTTT. V is TRBV16 and J is TRBJ1-5, with TRBD1 as a possible D gene (5 bases). This CDR3 is 16 amino acids long. From germline, CDR1 is KGHSY and CDR2 FQNENV. Trimming cost V 0 bases and J 4 bases, with 13 bases left between them. Drawing the rest from reference TRBV16 and TRBJ1-5, the complete variable domain is GEEVAQTPKHLVRGEGQKAKLYCAPIKGHSYVFWYQQVLKNEFKFLISFQNENVFDETGMPKERFSAKCLPNSPCSLEIQATKLEDSAVYFCASSQSWSGGNQPQHFGDGTRLSIL.

This chain connects TRBV5-5 to TRBJ2-6; maybe TRBD1 (5 bases). The germline V gene has CDR1 SGHKS and CDR2 YYEKEE (reference sequence). The CDR3 loop spans 17 amino acids. The ends were cut back, 2 bases at V and 0 bases at J, with 12 bases in the middle. The CDR3 DNA is TGTGCCAGCAGCTTCAGGGTTCAGAGCTCTGGGGCCAACGTCCTGACTTTC. Translated: CASSFRVQSSGANVLTF.

On this clone itself: Being one base from a much bigger clone, this may be a read error. The chain uses TRBV10-3 and TRBJ2-5; the D gene is possibly TRBD1 (6 bases). The end of the DNA is better explained by TRBJ2-7, so the J call may be wrong. The germline V gene has CDR1 ENHRY and CDR2 SYGVKD. The CDR3 covers 11 residues. This CDR3 is CDIGQSYEQYF. The CDR3 bases are TGTGACATTGGACAGTCCTACGAGCAGTACTTC.

This clone has only one observation. The chain recombines TRBV5-1 with TRBJ1-1; tentative D call: TRBD1 (5 bases). Germline CDR1 SGHRS, CDR2 YFSETQ. The V and J ends lost 4 bases and 2 bases respectively, with 12 bases between them. There are 14 residues in the CDR3. CDR3 region: CASSHPDSNTEAFF. As DNA, the CDR3 is TGCGCCAGCAGCCACCCAGACAGCAACACTGAAGCTTTCTTT.

This chain uses TRBV7-9 with TRBJ2-6, with TRBD2 identical over 9 bases. Unmatched junction bases numbered 5, after V lost 2 bases and J lost 3 bases. The CDR3 runs to 17 residues. Germline CDR1 is SEHNR and CDR2 is FQNEAQ (reference sequence). CDR3 sequence reads: CASSLFSGSFGANVLTF. The CDR3 bases are TGTGCCAGCAGCTTATTTAGCGGGAGTTTTGGGGCCAACGTCCTGACTTTC.

This clone was seen just once. V and J are TRBV5-8 and TRBJ1-3; 9 nucleotides agree with TRBD1. The CDR3 spans 15 residues. CDR1 is SGHTS, CDR2 YDEGEE, per germline. Unmatched junction bases numbered 2, after V lost 4 bases and J lost 0 bases. DNA for the CDR3: TGTGCCAGCAGCCGGGGACAGGGCTCTGGAAACACCATATATTTT. Protein: CASSRGQGSGNTIYF.

The chain uses TRBV4-1 and TRBJ2-7; D not resolved. With 0 bases removed from V and 3 bases from J, the gap between germline ends came to 12 bases. The length of the CDR3 is 15 residues. Per germline, CDR1 MGHRA and CDR2 YSYEKL. The CDR3 DNA reads TGCGCCAGCAGCCAAGAACAGAACTCTATCTACGAGCAGTACTTC. Encoded protein: CASSQEQNSIYEQYF.

The chain has TRBV15 and TRBJ2-5; possible D gene TRBD1, 6 bases. CDR1 is LNHNV and CDR2 is YYDKDF in the germline V gene (reference sequence). The V and J ends lost 2 bases and 1 base respectively, with 8 bases between them. The CDR3 is made up of 14 amino acids. The CDR3 loop is CATSRRDTQETQYF. DNA of the CDR3: TGTGCCACCAGCAGAAGGGACACCCAAGAGACCCAGTACTTC.

The chain uses TRBV19 and TRBJ1-2; maybe TRBD1 (6 bases). Between the trimmed V and J ends, which lost 2 bases and 3 bases, there was a span of 13 bases. The germline gives CDR1 LNHDA, CDR2 SQIVND (reference sequence). The CDR3 spans 15 residues. The CDR3 DNA is TGTGCCAGTAGTATATCTACAGGGCGGGACTATGGCTACACCTTC. Protein sequence: CASSISTGRDYGYTF.

This chain joins TRBV30 and TRBJ2-5; possibly TRBD2 for D (7 bases). The CDR3 consists of 13 residues. Germline-derived CDR1 and CDR2 are GTSNPN and SVGIG (reference sequence). V dropped 3 bases and J dropped 5 bases, with 13 bases sitting between them. The CDR3 sequence is CAWSRGGEETQYF. CDR3 sequence (DNA): TGTGCCTGGAGCCGAGGGGGGGAGGAGACCCAGTACTTC.

This rearrangement joins TRBV2 to TRBJ2-2; 9 bases align to TRBD2. CDR3 length equals 14 residues. Germline CDR1 SNHLY, CDR2 FYNNEI. V lost 6 bases and J lost 5; bases outside the gene matches: 4. The CDR3 DNA reads TGTGCCAGCAGGCGGACTAGCGAGACCGGGGAGCTGTTTTTT. Translation: CASRRTSETGELFF.

This sequence joins TRBV9 and TRBJ2-2; possible D gene TRBD2, 6 bases. Germline CDR1 reads SGDLS; CDR2 reads YYNGEE. Between the trimmed V and J ends, which lost 4 bases and 2 bases, there was a span of 12 bases. CDR3 length equals 15 residues. As DNA, the CDR3 is TGTGCCAGCAGCATCGGCACTAGCAACACCGGGGAGCTGTTTTTT. This encodes CASSIGTSNTGELFF. The whole variable domain, filled in from reference TRBV9 and TRBJ2-2, reads DSGVTQTPKHLITATGQRVTLRCSPRSGDLSVYWYQQSLDQGLQFLIQYYNGEERAKGNILERFSAQQFPDLHSELNLSSLELGDSALYFCASSIGTSNTGELFFGEGSRLTVL.

This rearrangement joins TRBV11-2 to TRBJ2-3; no reliable D call. V lost 4 bases, J lost 2 bases, and 4 bases lay in between. In germline, CDR1 is SGHAT, CDR2 FQNNGV. The CDR3 extends over 12 amino acids. CDR3 DNA sequence: TGTGCCAGCAGCTCCTCCACAGATACGCAGTATTTT. This sequence encodes CASSSSTDTQYF.

V and J are TRBV9 and TRBJ2-2; the D gene is possibly TRBD2 (5 bases). The CDR3 has 16 amino acids. V lost 0 bases, J lost 4 bases, and 13 bases lay in between. The V gene's germline CDR1 is SGDLS and CDR2 YYNGEE. This CDR3 reads CASSVGGYRLTGELFF. The DNA for the CDR3 is TGTGCCAGCAGCGTAGGAGGGTACAGACTCACCGGGGAGCTGTTTTTT.

The chain has TRBV21-1 and TRBJ2-1; TRBD2 reflects the table's D call only, with no check against the DNA. TRBV21-1 is classified as a pseudogene. CDR3 length: 12 residues. The DNA for the CDR3 is TGTGCCAGCAGCAAAAGCGTCGATGAGCAGTTCTTC. Translated: CASSKSVDEQFF.

This rearrangement joins TRBV9 to TRBJ2-1; D remains unclear. The V gene's germline CDR1 is SGDLS and CDR2 YYNGEE. CDR3 length: 13 residues. The V and J ends lost 4 bases and 9 bases respectively, with 14 bases between them. Written as DNA, the CDR3 is TGTGCCAGCAGCTTCGAACCAGGCTTTGAGCAGTTCTTC. Protein sequence: CASSFEPGFEQFF.

V gene TRBV7-9 combines with J gene TRBJ2-7; a possible D gene is TRBD1 (6 bases). The CDR3 runs to 17 residues. Trimming shortened V by 1 base and J by 5 bases, and 21 bases separated the two germline ends. The germline V gene has CDR1 SEHNR and CDR2 FQNEAQ (reference sequence). The CDR3 is CASSLGGGWGPFDEQYF. The CDR3, as DNA: TGTGCCAGCAGCTTAGGTGGCGGGTGGGGGCCTTTCGACGAGCAGTACTTC.